The 11 T cell receptor beta chains below were found in one sample sequenced in a study of T cells in localized non-small cell lung cancer. TCRdb's table, derived via immunoSEQ multiplex PCR, lists solely in-frame clones and lacks some. The data show 23,000 or so clones, around 86% seen once. Specimen: peripheral blood, collected before any cancer treatment. The receptor set was obtained from a male donor at least 60 years old with stage II squamous cell lung carcinoma.

The rearrangement links TRBV7-9 to TRBJ1-1; perhaps TRBD1 as D (6 bases). Per germline, CDR1 SEHNR and CDR2 FQNEAQ (reference sequence). Trimming stripped 6 bases from V and 2 bases from J, with 16 bases between. The CDR3 spans 15 residues. Written as DNA, the CDR3 is TGTGCCAGCAGGCCGCCTACAGGGATTAACACTGAAGCTTTCTTT. Translating gives CASRPPTGINTEAFF. Supplemented by reference TRBV7-9 and TRBJ1-1, the full variable domain reads DTGVSQNPRHKITKRGQNVTFRCDPISEHNRLYWYRQTLGQGPEFLTYFQNEAQLEKSRLLSDRFSAERPKGSFSTLEIQRTEQGDSAMYLCASRPPTGINTEAFFGQGTRLTVV.

CDR3 nucleotides: TGCGCCAGCAGTGAGACAGGGGCGCAGCCCCAGCATTTT. This sequence encodes CASSETGAQPQHF. The chain recombines TRBV10-1 with TRBJ1-5, with 7 positions matching TRBD1. Germline assignment: CDR1 WNHNN and CDR2 SYGVQD (reference sequence). V dropped 2 bases and J dropped 7; count of bases not matched to a gene: 2. CDR3 length equals 13 residues.

The rearrangement uses TRBV6-1 and TRBJ1-6; D not resolved. CDR1 and CDR2 (germline): MNHNS, SASEGT. The V and J ends lost 2 bases and 4 bases respectively, with 9 bases between them. The CDR3 is 15 residues long. The CDR3, as DNA: TGTGCCAGCAGTGAACAAGCAGGATATAATTCACCCCTCCACTTT. Its translation: CASSEQAGYNSPLHF.

The chain couples TRBV11-2 to TRBJ1-1, with D possibly matching TRBD1 (5 bases). Trimming took 1 base from V and 3 from J, leaving 15 bases between them. CDR1 and CDR2 from the germline V gene are SGHAT and FQNNGV. CDR3 length equals 16 residues. The CDR3 loop reads CASSLGQTLRDTEAFF. CDR3 DNA sequence: TGTGCCAGCAGCTTAGGACAGACCCTTAGGGACACTGAAGCTTTCTTT.

The rearrangement joins TRBV19 to TRBJ1-1; 9 nucleotides align to TRBD1. The CDR3 has 17 amino acids. V was pared by 5 bases and J by 6 bases, with 16 bases of the junction left unmatched. The germline CDR1 and CDR2 sequences are LNHDA and SQIVND (reference sequence). The CDR3, as DNA: TGTGCCAGTAGTCCTCGGGGGACAGGGTTACGGAATTCTGAAGCTTTCTTT. Protein sequence: CASSPRGTGLRNSEAFF.

V and J are TRBV15 and TRBJ1-1; maybe TRBD1 (6 bases). Between the trimmed V and J ends, which lost 5 bases and 4 bases, there was a span of 17 bases. The CDR3 sequence is 15 residues long. Germline loops: CDR1 LNHNV, CDR2 YYDKDF (reference sequence). The DNA for the CDR3 is TGTGCCACCAGCCTTGGCAAGGGGGGGTTCACTGAAGCTTTCTTT. It is translated as CATSLGKGGFTEAFF.

The chain is built from TRBV5-1 and TRBJ2-3; D gene ambiguous. Germline loops: CDR1 SGHRS, CDR2 YFSETQ. This CDR3 region has 12 residues. V lost 0 bases and J 6 bases, leaving 5 bases between the germline ends. This CDR3 is CASSLASDTQYF. The CDR3 bases are TGCGCCAGCAGCTTGGCTTCTGATACGCAGTATTTT.

This rearrangement joins TRBV11-2 to TRBJ2-1; maybe TRBD1 (5 bases). CDR3 length: 15 amino acids. Deletions cut 4 bases from V and 1 base from J, with 11 bases between. The germline CDR1 and CDR2 sequences are SGHAT and FQNNGV. CDR3 bases: TGTGCCAGCAGCTCATACAGGCGGTCCTACAATGAGCAGTTCTTC. Its translation is CASSSYRRSYNEQFF.

There are a few counts of this clone. The chain has TRBV10-3 and TRBJ1-3; no clear D gene. Germline V gene lookup returns CDR1 ENHRY and CDR2 SYGVKD. Trimming pared 6 bases from V and 1 base from J, leaving 7 bases between. CDR3 size: 13 residues. CDR3 coding DNA: TGTGCCATCAGACCACCATCTGGAAACACCATATATTTT. It yields the protein CAIRPPSGNTIYF.

The chain combines TRBV28 with TRBJ1-3; 7 bases line up with TRBD1. V shed 6 bases and J 4 bases; nucleotides not matched to a gene: 6. The CDR3 spans 14 residues. Germline CDR1 MDHEN, CDR2 SYDVKM. CDR3 loop: CASSRQGGGNTIYF. The CDR3 nucleotides are TGTGCCAGCAGCCGACAGGGAGGCGGAAACACCATATATTTT.

This clone appeared a few times. The chain joins TRBV7-2 to TRBJ2-7; either TRBD1 or TRBD2 may supply D (5 bases each). Per the germline V gene, CDR1 is SGHTA and CDR2 is FQGNSA. V was trimmed by 1 base and J by 0 bases, leaving 7 bases between them. The CDR3 loop spans 14 amino acids. The CDR3: CASSLGGTSYEQYF. The CDR3 DNA is TGTGCCAGCAGCTTAGGGGGGACCTCCTACGAGCAGTACTTC.